This TCR beta chain came from a study of T cells in localized non-small cell lung cancer. There are a few counts of this clone. Different DNA sequences within this sample yield the same CDR3. CDR3 size: 13 residues. The germline V gene encodes CDR1 KGHSH and CDR2 LQKENI. V was trimmed by 0 bases and J by 3 bases, leaving 6 bases between them. Profiled with immunoSEQ multiplex PCR; TCRdb holds only in-frame clones, not every one. This table has thousands of clones, under 30% appearing once. The receptor comes from a male donor older than 55 with stage II squamous cell lung carcinoma. The source was lung tumor tissue, collected before any cancer treatment. The V call is TRBV18, the J call TRBJ2-7, with D possibly matching TRBD1 (5 bases). Here the CDR3 DNA reads TGTGCCAGCTCACCACCAGGGGACTACGAGCAGTACTTC. Protein: CASSPPGDYEQYF.